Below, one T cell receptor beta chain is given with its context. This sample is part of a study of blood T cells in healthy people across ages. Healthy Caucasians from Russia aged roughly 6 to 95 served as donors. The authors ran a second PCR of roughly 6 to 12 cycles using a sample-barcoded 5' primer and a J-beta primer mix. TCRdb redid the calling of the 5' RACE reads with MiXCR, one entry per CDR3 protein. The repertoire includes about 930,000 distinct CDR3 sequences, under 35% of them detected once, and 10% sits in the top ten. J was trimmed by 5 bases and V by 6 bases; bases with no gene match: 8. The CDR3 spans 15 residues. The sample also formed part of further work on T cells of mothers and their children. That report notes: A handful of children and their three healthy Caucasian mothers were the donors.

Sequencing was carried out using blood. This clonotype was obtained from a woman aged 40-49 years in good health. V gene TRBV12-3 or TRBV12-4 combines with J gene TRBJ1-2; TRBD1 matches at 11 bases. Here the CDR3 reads CASSYTGTGGYGYTF. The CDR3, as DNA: TGTGCCAGCAGCTACACCGGGACAGGGGGATATGGCTACACCTTC.